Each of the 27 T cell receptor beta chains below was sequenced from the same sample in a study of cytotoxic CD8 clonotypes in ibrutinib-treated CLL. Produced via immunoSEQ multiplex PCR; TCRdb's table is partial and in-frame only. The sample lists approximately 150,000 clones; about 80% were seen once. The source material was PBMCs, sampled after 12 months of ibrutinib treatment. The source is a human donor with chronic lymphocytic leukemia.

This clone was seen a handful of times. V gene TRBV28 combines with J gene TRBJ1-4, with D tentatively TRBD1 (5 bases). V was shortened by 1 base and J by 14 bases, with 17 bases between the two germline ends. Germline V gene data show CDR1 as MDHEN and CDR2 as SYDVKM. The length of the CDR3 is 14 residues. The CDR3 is CASSLFSLGLWLFF. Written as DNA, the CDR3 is TGTGCCAGCAGTTTATTCTCACTGGGACTATGGCTGTTTTTT.

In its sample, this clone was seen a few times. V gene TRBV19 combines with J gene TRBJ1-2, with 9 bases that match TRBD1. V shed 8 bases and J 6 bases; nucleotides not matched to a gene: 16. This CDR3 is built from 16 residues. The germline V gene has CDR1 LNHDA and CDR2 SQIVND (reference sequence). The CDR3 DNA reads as TGTGCCAGTTGCCGGGACAGGGTCTCACGCTGGGATGGCTACACCTTC. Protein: CASCRDRVSRWDGYTF.

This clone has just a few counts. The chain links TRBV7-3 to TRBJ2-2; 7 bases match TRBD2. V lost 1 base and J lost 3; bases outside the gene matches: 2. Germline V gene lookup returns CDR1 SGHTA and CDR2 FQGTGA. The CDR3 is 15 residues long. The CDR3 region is CASSLIGRDTGELFF. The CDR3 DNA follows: TGTGCCAGCAGCTTAATTGGGAGGGACACCGGGGAGCTGTTTTTT.

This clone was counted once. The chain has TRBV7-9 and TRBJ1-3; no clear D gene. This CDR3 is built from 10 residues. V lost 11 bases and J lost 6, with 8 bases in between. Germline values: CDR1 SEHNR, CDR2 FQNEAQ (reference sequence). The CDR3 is CAWAKNTIYF. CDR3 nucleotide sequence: TGTGCCTGGGCCAAAAACACCATATATTTT.

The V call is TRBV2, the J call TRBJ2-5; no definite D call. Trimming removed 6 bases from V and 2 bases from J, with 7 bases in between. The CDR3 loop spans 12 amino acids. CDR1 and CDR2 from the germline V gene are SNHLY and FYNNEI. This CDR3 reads CASRENQETQYF. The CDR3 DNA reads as TGTGCCAGCAGAGAGAATCAAGAGACCCAGTACTTC.

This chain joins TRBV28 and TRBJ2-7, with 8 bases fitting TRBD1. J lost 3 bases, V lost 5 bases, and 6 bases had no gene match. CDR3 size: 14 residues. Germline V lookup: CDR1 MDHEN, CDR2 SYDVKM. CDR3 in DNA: TGTGCCAGCAGTCCTCCCGGGACAGGCTACGAGCAGTACTTC. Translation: CASSPPGTGYEQYF.

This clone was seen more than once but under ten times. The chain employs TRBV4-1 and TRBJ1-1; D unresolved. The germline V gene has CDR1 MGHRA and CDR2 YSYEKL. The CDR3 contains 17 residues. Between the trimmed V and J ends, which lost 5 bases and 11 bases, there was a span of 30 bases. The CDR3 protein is CASSSRWVESPTGLAFF. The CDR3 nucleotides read TGCGCCAGCAGCTCCCGCTGGGTGGAGAGCCCCACGGGGTTGGCTTTCTTT.

Written as DNA, the CDR3 is TGTGCCAGCAGCTTAGGGCAGACCCCTGAAGCTTTCTTT. Its translation: CASSLGQTPEAFF. The chain links TRBV7-2 to TRBJ1-1; no clear D. V lost 1 base and J 6 bases, leaving 9 bases between the germline ends. CDR3 length: 13 residues. Germline V gives CDR1 SGHTA, CDR2 FQGNSA.

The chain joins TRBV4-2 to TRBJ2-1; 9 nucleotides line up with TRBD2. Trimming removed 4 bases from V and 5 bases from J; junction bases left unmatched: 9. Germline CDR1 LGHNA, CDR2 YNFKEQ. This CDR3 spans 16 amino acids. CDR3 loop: CASSPSGGGGDNEQFF. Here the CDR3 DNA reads TGTGCCAGCAGCCCCTCTGGGGGCGGGGGGGACAATGAGCAGTTCTTC.

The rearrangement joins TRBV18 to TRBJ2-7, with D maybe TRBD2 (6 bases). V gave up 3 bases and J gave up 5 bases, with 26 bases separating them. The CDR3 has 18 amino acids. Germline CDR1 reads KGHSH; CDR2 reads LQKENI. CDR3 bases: TGTGCCAGCTCACCGAACGGTCCGGGAGCCGAATTGGGGGACGAGCAGTACTTC. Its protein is CASSPNGPGAELGDEQYF.

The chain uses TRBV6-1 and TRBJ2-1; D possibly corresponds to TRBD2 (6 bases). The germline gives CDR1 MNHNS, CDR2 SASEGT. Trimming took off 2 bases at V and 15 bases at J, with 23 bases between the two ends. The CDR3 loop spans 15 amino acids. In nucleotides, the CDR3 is TGTGCCAGCAGTGAATCTGGAACACTAGCCCCCCGAACGTTCTTC. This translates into CASSESGTLAPRTFF.

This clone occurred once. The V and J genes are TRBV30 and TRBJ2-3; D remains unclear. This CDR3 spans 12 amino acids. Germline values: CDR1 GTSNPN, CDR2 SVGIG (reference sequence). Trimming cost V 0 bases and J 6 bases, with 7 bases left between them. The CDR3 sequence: CAWSVLGDTQYF. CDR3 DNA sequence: TGTGCCTGGAGTGTACTTGGGGATACGCAGTATTTT.

CDR3 sequence reads: CASRRDREYTEAFF. Here the CDR3 DNA reads TGTGCCAGCAGGCGGGACAGGGAATACACTGAAGCTTTCTTT. The chain links TRBV27 to TRBJ1-1, with 9 bases lining up with TRBD1. CDR3 length equals 14 residues. Germline CDR1 is MNHEY and CDR2 is SMNVEV (reference sequence). The J segment lost 3 bases and the V segment lost 6 bases, leaving 5 bases of the junction unmatched.

The CDR3, as DNA: TGTGCCAGCCAGAAAGCGGGGGGGCCAGCCGGGGAGCTGTTTTTT. Its protein is CASQKAGGPAGELFF. The V and J genes are TRBV28 and TRBJ2-2, with 10 bases aligning to TRBD2. Germline V gives CDR1 MDHEN, CDR2 SYDVKM. This CDR3 has 15 residues. Losses at the gene ends were 8 bases for V and 6 bases for J; bases not matched to a gene: 9.

In nucleotides, the CDR3 is TGTGCCAGTAGTATAGACGGGAACGGAAACACCATATATTTT. Translated: CASSIDGNGNTIYF. This chain connects TRBV19 to TRBJ1-3, with D hard to call. Trimming cost V 0 bases and J 4 bases, with 7 bases left between them. The V gene's germline CDR1 is LNHDA and CDR2 SQIVND (reference sequence). There are 14 residues in the CDR3.

CDR3 nucleotide sequence: TGTGCCAGCGGACAGGGAGAAAACATTCAGTACTTC. Amino acid sequence: CASGQGENIQYF. The gene calls are TRBV7-9 and TRBJ2-4, with 8 bases identical to TRBD1. The CDR3 sequence is 12 residues long. V was clipped by 8 bases and J by 5 bases; unmatched bases: 2. CDR1 is SEHNR and CDR2 is FQNEAQ in the germline V gene (reference sequence).

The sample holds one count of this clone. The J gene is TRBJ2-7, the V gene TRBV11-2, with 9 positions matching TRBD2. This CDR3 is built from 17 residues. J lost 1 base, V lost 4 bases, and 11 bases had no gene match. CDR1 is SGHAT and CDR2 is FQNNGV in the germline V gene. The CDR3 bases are TGTGCCAGCAGCTCGACTAGCGGTTTAGGGGCTTCCTACGAGCAGTACTTC. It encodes CASSSTSGLGASYEQYF. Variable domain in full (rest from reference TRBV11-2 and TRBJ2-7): EAGVAQSPRYKIIEKRQSVAFWCNPISGHATLYWYQQILGQGPKLLIQFQNNGVVDDSQLPKDRFSAERLKGVDSTLKIQPAKLEDSAVYLCASSSTSGLGASYEQYFGPGTRLTVT.

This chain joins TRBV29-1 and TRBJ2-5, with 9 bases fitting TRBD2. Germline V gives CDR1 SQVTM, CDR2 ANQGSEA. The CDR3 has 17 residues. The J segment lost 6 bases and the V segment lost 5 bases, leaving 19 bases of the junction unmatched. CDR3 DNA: TGCAGCGTTAACTCCGGGGCGGGAGGGCCTTTTCCGAAGACCCAGTACTTC. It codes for CSVNSGAGGPFPKTQYF.

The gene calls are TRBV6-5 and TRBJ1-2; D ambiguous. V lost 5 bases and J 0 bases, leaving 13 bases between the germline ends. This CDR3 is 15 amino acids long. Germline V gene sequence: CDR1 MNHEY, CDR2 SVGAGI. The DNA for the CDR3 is TGTGCCAGCAGTCCTAACATAGAGCCTAACTATGGCTACACCTTC. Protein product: CASSPNIEPNYGYTF.

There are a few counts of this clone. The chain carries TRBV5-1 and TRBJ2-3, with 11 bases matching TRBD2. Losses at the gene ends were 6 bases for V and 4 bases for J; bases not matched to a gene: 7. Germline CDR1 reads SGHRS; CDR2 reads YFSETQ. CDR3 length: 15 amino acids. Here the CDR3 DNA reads TGCGCCAGCACCCCGGGACTAGCGGTCCCAGATACGCAGTATTTT. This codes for CASTPGLAVPDTQYF.

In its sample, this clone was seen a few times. The CDR3 DNA follows: TGCAGCGTTGTGGGTGGACTAGCGGGGGGCCTTGAGCAGTACTTC. Translated: CSVVGGLAGGLEQYF. This chain uses TRBV29-1 with TRBJ2-7; 14 nucleotides line up with TRBD2. After removal of 4 bases from V and 7 bases from J, the junction contained 9 bases not matched to a gene. The CDR3 is 15 amino acids. Germline V gene sequence: CDR1 SQVTM, CDR2 ANQGSEA.

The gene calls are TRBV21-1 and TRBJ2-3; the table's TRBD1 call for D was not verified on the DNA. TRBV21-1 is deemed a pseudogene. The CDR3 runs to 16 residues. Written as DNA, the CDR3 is TGTGCCAGCAGCATCCGCGGACAGGGTGGGTCAGATACGCAGTATTTT. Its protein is CASSIRGQGGSDTQYF.

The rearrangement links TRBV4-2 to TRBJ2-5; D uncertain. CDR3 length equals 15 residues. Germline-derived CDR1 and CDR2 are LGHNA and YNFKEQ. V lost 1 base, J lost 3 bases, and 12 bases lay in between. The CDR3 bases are TGTGCCAGCAGCCAAGGGTCGGTGGGGAAAGAGACCCAGTACTTC. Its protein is CASSQGSVGKETQYF.

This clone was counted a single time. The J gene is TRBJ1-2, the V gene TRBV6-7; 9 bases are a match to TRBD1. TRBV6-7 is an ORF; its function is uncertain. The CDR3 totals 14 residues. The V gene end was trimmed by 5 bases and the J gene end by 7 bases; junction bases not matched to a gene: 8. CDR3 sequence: CASSKTGGLFGYTF. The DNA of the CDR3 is TGTGCCAGCAGTAAAACAGGGGGCCTCTTTGGCTACACCTTC.

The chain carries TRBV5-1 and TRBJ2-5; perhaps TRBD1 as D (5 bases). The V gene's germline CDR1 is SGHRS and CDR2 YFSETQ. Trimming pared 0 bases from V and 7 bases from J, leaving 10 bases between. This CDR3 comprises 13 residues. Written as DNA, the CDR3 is TGCGCCAGCAGCTTGGGACAGCTGAGGACCCAGTACTTC. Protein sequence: CASSLGQLRTQYF.

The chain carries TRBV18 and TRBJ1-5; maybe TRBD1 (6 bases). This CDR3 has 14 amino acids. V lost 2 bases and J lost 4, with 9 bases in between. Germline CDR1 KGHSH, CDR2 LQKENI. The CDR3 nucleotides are TGTGCCAGCTCACCAGGACAGATGAATCAGCCCCAGCATTTT. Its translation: CASSPGQMNQPQHF. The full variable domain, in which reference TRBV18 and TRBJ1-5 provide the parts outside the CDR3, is NAGVMQNPRHLVRRRGQEARLRCSPMKGHSHVYWYRQLPEEGLKFMVYLQKENIIDESGMPKERFSAEFPKEGPSILRIQQVVRGDSAAYFCASSPGQMNQPQHFGDGTRLSIL.

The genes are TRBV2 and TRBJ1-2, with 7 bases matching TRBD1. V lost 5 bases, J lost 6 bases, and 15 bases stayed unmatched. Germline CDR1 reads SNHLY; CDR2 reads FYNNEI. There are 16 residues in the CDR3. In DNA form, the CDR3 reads TGTGCCAGCAGTCGGACAGGTCTATCCCGAGCCGATGGCTACACCTTC. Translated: CASSRTGLSRADGYTF.